Listed below are T cell receptor beta chains from one sample, sequenced in a study of T cell responses to AZD1222 COVID-19 vaccine. Assay used: immunoSEQ multiplex PCR; TCRdb lists only in-frame clones, some missing. The repertoire holds around 130,000 clones, with roughly 89% as singletons. This specimen consisted of peripheral blood, obtained 28 days after the second dose of the MenACWY control vaccine. Source of these receptors: an adult who received the MenACWY meningococcal vaccine as a control. CDR3s include the opening cysteine and the closing phenylalanine or tryptophan. A D gene is named only where the DNA matches it firmly. Clone size, where shown, is once, few, many, or a class for clones that have expanded.

V	size	J	D	CDR3	DNA
TRBV19	-	TRBJ1-4	-	CASSISGETNEKLFF	TGTGCCAGTAGTATTTCAGGGGAGACTAATGAAAAACTGTTTTTT
TRBV29-1	-	TRBJ2-5	-	CSVEGQLRQETQYF	TGCAGCGTGGAGGGACAGCTACGCCAAGAGACCCAGTACTTC
TRBV5-1	-	TRBJ1-5	-	CASSLGDGLSNQPQHF	TGCGCCAGCAGCTTGGGAGATGGTCTGAGCAATCAGCCCCAGCATTTT
TRBV5-8	-	TRBJ1-1	-	CASSLEVSATFF	TGTGCCAGCAGCCTCGAGGTTTCCGCAACTTTCTTT
TRBV5-1	-	TRBJ1-1	-	CASSLSGTEAFF	TGCGCCAGCAGCTTATCGGGGACTGAAGCTTTCTTT
TRBV7-8	-	TRBJ2-1	TRBD2	CATQGLAGVGEQFF	TGTGCCACCCAGGGACTAGCGGGAGTTGGTGAGCAGTTCTTC
TRBV19	-	TRBJ1-2	TRBD1	CASTEQGGYGYTF	TGTGCCAGTACCGAACAGGGGGGATATGGCTACACCTTC
TRBV5-6	-	TRBJ1-5	-	CASSLGAAGNQPQHF	TGTGCCAGCAGCTTGGGGGCTGCGGGCAATCAGCCCCAGCATTTT
TRBV4-3	-	TRBJ2-1	TRBD2	CASSPFLAGGPYNEQFF	TGCGCCAGCAGCCCCTTTTTAGCGGGGGGCCCCTACAATGAGCAGTTCTTC
TRBV7-2	-	TRBJ2-1	TRBD2	CASSLEPSGSSVQFF	TGTGCCAGCAGCTTAGAACCTAGCGGGAGTTCTGTGCAGTTCTTC
TRBV19	-	TRBJ2-2	-	CASSLTGELFF	TGTGCCAGTAGCTTAACCGGGGAGCTGTTTTTT
TRBV9	-	TRBJ2-3	-	CASSVSLVGAPNTQYF	TGTGCCAGCAGCGTCTCCCTGGTTGGGGCACCAAATACGCAGTATTTT
TRBV11-2	-	TRBJ1-4	-	CASSLVGPGSTNEKLFF	TGTGCCAGCAGCTTAGTGGGCCCGGGTTCAACTAATGAAAAACTGTTTTTT
TRBV7-2	-	TRBJ2-7	TRBD2	CASSLAAGVAYEQYF	TGTGCCAGCAGCTTAGCAGCGGGAGTCGCGTACGAGCAGTACTTC
TRBV18	-	TRBJ1-5	-	CAGSPATGRQPQHF	TGTGCCGGCTCACCCGCCACAGGGAGGCAGCCCCAGCATTTT
TRBV7-9	-	TRBJ2-1	TRBD1	CASGGQGAWNEQFF	TGTGCCAGCGGGGGACAGGGGGCCTGGAATGAGCAGTTCTTC
TRBV19	-	TRBJ2-7	TRBD1	CASSLRDRGEQYF	TGTGCCAGTAGTCTCCGCGACAGGGGCGAGCAGTACTTC
TRBV7-8	-	TRBJ2-7	-	CASSDTVVGYEQYF	TGTGCCAGCAGCGATACGGTGGTCGGATACGAGCAGTACTTC
TRBV12-3/TRBV12-4	-	TRBJ2-7	-	CASTPLLGGEQYF	TGTGCCAGCACCCCTCTTCTTGGGGGCGAGCAGTACTTC
TRBV5-1	-	TRBJ1-5	TRBD1	CASSLGDRGDNQPQHF	TGCGCCAGCAGCTTGGGAGACAGGGGCGACAATCAGCCCCAGCATTTT
TRBV6-5	-	TRBJ2-2	-	CASSSGLLGTGELFF	TGTGCCAGCAGTTCGGGACTCCTGGGCACCGGGGAGCTGTTTTTT
TRBV28	-	TRBJ2-3	TRBD1	CASSGMGQGMDTQYF	TGTGCCAGCAGTGGCATGGGACAGGGAATGGATACGCAGTATTTT
TRBV7-3	-	TRBJ1-4	-	CASSLKRGEKLFF	TGTGCCAGCAGCTTAAAGAGGGGGGAAAAACTGTTTTTT
TRBV6-6	-	TRBJ1-4	-	CASSYGRDGEKLFF	TGTGCCAGCAGTTATGGCAGGGACGGCGAAAAACTGTTTTTT
TRBV11-2	-	TRBJ1-5	-	CASSLIGGRDQPQHF	TGTGCCAGCAGCTTAATAGGGGGGCGCGATCAGCCCCAGCATTTT
TRBV6-5	few	TRBJ1-5	-	CASSYSRNQPQHF	TGTGCCAGCAGTTACTCTCGGAATCAGCCCCAGCATTTT
TRBV24-1	-	TRBJ1-2	-	CATSDGGAWGYTF	TGTGCCACCAGTGATGGGGGCGCTTGGGGCTACACCTTC